This paragraph covers one TCR beta chain sequence. The data stem from a study of blood T cell repertoires in COVID-19. Background on the study: Acute-phase and convalescent COVID-19 samples originated in the United States, Italy and Spain. In each case, the material was cDNA or gDNA derived from T cells, B-cell-depleted T cells, or PBMCs.

This table comes from immunoSEQ multiplex PCR, and its TCRdb copy is limited to in-frame clones, with some not included. The sample holds approximately 130,000 clones, around 85% seen once. Trimming shortened V by 4 bases and J by 7 bases, and 17 bases separated the two germline ends. The CDR3 consists of 14 residues. Germline V lookup: CDR1 SGHDT, CDR2 YYEEEE. The rearrangement uses TRBV5-6 and TRBJ1-2; D is possibly TRBD1 (5 bases). Sequencing was carried out using peripheral blood. This sequence was found in a human donor in a cohort sampled during active COVID-19. The CDR3 loop reads CASSLGTAPLGYTF. The CDR3 DNA reads as TGTGCCAGCAGCCTAGGGACTGCGCCCCTTGGCTACACCTTC.